The clone carrying this T cell receptor beta chain was seen a single time. The antigen is unknown. The sample originates from a study of OX40 agonist ivuxolimab in advanced cancers. Study-level background: The diagnoses of dose-escalation patients were hepatocellular carcinoma, melanoma, renal cell or head and neck cancer.

Study-level results: The average count of expanded clones was higher among CD8+ T cells than among CD4+.

CDR3 length equals 15 residues. Per germline, CDR1 SQVTM and CDR2 ANQGSEA. The ends lost 7 bases at V and 8 bases at J; junction bases unmatched: 16. Profiled with immunoSEQ multiplex PCR; TCRdb holds only in-frame clones, not every one. The table lists about 40,000 clones, 80% to 90% of them singletons. The rearrangement joins TRBV29-1 to TRBJ1-1, with 10 bases fitting TRBD1. Sequenced here: CD4+ or CD8+ T cells sorted from blood, sampled in a trial of the OX40 agonist ivuxolimab. The sequence came from an adult with an advanced solid tumor such as melanoma, head and neck, liver or kidney cancer. This CDR3 reads CSGAAYGQGVAEAFF. The CDR3 nucleotides are TGCAGCGGGGCGGCTTACGGACAGGGGGTCGCCGAAGCTTTCTTT. The variable domain in full, with the rest retrieved from reference TRBV29-1 and TRBJ1-1, is SAVISQKPSRDICQRGTSLTIQCQVDSQVTMMFWYRQQPGQSLTLIATANQGSEATYESGFVIDKFPISRPNLTFSTLTVSNMSPEDSSIYLCSGAAYGQGVAEAFFGQGTRLTVV.